This T cell receptor (beta chain) was documented in a study of control samples from healthy donors and cancer patients. The CDR3 runs to 13 residues. The ends were cut back, 1 base at V and 2 bases at J, with 5 bases in the middle. Germline V gives CDR1 WNHNN, CDR2 SYGVQD (reference sequence). Sequencing used immunoSEQ multiplex PCR; TCRdb keeps in-frame clones, though not all of them. The sample lists under 200,000 clones, over 85% seen once, with about 4% in the top ten. This chain connects TRBV10-1 to TRBJ2-5; D is uncertain. The TCR comes from a woman aged 55-70 years in good health. The source material was blood. The CDR3 coding sequence is TGCGCCAGCAGTGAGTACAGTCAAGAGACCCAGTACTTC. It yields the protein CASSEYSQETQYF.